Shown below are 18 T cell receptor beta chains from a single sample sequenced in a study of blood T cell repertoires in COVID-19 (TCRdb year 2020). The library was generated by the immunoSEQ multiplex PCR assay. Here the immuneACCESS table is served through TCRdb, limited to in-frame sequences with V and J called. Missing clones are a known gap in these copies; in checked studies unresolved V genes cover under half, and the rest lacks a known reason. Within this sample are fewer than 75,000 clones, with roughly 84% of them counted one time only. The ten biggest clones cover about 4% of the sample. Sample: peripheral blood. The origin of the receptors is a man in his 70s with acute or convalescent COVID-19.

The genes are TRBV27 and TRBJ1-3, with D possibly matching TRBD1 (5 bases). Germline CDR1 MNHEY, CDR2 SMNVEV (reference sequence). The ends were cut back, 6 bases at V and 4 bases at J, with 16 bases in the middle. The CDR3 runs to 15 residues. CDR3 in DNA: TGTGCCAGCAGACCCGGCGGGGCGTCCGGAAACACCATATATTTT. It specifies CASRPGGASGNTIYF.

Here the CDR3 reads CASSPIGGGPSGNTIYF. CDR3 nucleotides: TGTGCCAGCTCACCGATCGGAGGGGGCCCCTCTGGAAACACCATATATTTT. The chain links TRBV18 to TRBJ1-3; 7 bases agree with TRBD1. This CDR3 region has 17 residues. The germline V gene has CDR1 KGHSH and CDR2 LQKENI. V gave up 3 bases and J gave up 0 bases; unmatched junction bases: 8.

The J gene is TRBJ1-5, the V gene TRBV7-2; TRBD1 matches at 7 bases. J was trimmed by 3 bases and V by 1 base; bases with no gene match: 9. This CDR3 region has 17 residues. The germline V gene encodes CDR1 SGHTA and CDR2 FQGNSA. This chain's CDR3 is CASSLVGTARANQPQHF. The CDR3 bases are TGTGCCAGCAGCTTAGTTGGGACAGCAAGGGCCAATCAGCCCCAGCATTTT.

The chain links TRBV19 to TRBJ2-1, with D tentatively TRBD1 (6 bases). The CDR3 is 16 amino acids. V lost 6 bases and J 0 bases, leaving 15 bases between the germline ends. Germline loops: CDR1 LNHDA, CDR2 SQIVND (reference sequence). DNA of the CDR3: TGTGCCAGTAGCTCCCACAGGGTAAGCTCCTACAATGAGCAGTTCTTC. Translation: CASSSHRVSSYNEQFF.

V is TRBV24-1 and J is TRBJ2-3; 9 nucleotides match TRBD1. Germline V gene lookup returns CDR1 KGHDR and CDR2 SFDVKD. CDR3 size: 16 residues. J gave up 3 bases and V 1 base, and 4 bases lay outside the gene matches. CDR3 sequence reads: CATSDLRTGETDTQYF. For the CDR3, the DNA is TGTGCCACCAGTGATTTAAGGACAGGGGAAACAGATACGCAGTATTTT.

This clone has more than one count but fewer than ten. CDR3 bases: TGTGCCAGCAGCGACCCTGAGGCGAATGAAAAACTGTTTTTT. This sequence encodes CASSDPEANEKLFF. The V gene is TRBV2, the J gene TRBJ1-4; no firm D call. The germline V and J ends were trimmed by 6 bases and 5 bases, with 13 bases remaining between them. The CDR3 totals 14 residues. Germline V gene lookup returns CDR1 SNHLY and CDR2 FYNNEI.

This clone occurred once. The rearrangement uses TRBV6-5 and TRBJ1-1; no firm D call. Trimming removed 7 bases from V and 0 bases from J, with 15 bases in between. The CDR3 runs 15 residues. Looked up from germline, CDR1 is MNHEY and CDR2 is SVGAGI. The chain's CDR3 is CASIPLGMMNTEAFF. CDR3 nucleotide sequence: TGTGCCAGCATCCCTTTGGGCATGATGAACACTGAAGCTTTCTTT.

This clone occurred once. V usage is TRBV18 and J usage is TRBJ2-7; TRBD1 agrees at 8 bases. Per germline, CDR1 KGHSH and CDR2 LQKENI. The ends lost 8 bases at V and 5 bases at J; junction bases unmatched: 8. This CDR3 comprises 13 residues. CDR3 in DNA: TGTGCCAGCGCGAACCTGGACAGGGACGAGCAGTACTTC. As protein: CASANLDRDEQYF.

This rearrangement joins TRBV9 to TRBJ2-1; 7 bases agree with TRBD1. V trimming: 0 bases; J trimming: 3 bases; junction bases outside the gene matches: 3. CDR3 length: 15 amino acids. Germline V gene lookup returns CDR1 SGDLS and CDR2 YYNGEE. CDR3 coding DNA: TGTGCCAGCAGCGTAGGTGGGACAGACTACAATGAGCAGTTCTTC. It yields the protein CASSVGGTDYNEQFF.

The chain has TRBV27 and TRBJ2-2, with D possibly being TRBD2 (5 bases). Deletions cut 3 bases from V and 5 bases from J, with 19 bases between. The germline gives CDR1 MNHEY, CDR2 SMNVEV (reference sequence). This CDR3 comprises 17 residues. The CDR3 DNA is TGTGCCAGCAGTTTGGGCGGGTCCGACCCCTGGACCGGGGAGCTGTTTTTT. Its translation is CASSLGGSDPWTGELFF.

The chain uses TRBV6-2 or TRBV6-3 and TRBJ2-7; D may be TRBD1 (6 bases). Looked up from germline, CDR1 is MNHEY and CDR2 is SVGEGT. The CDR3 length is 15 residues. Trimming cost V 6 bases and J 2 bases, with 17 bases left between them. For the CDR3, the DNA is TGTGCCAGCAGCCTCGGACAGCCAGGCACCTACGAGCAGTACTTC. Protein sequence: CASSLGQPGTYEQYF.

The J gene is TRBJ1-1, the V gene TRBV11-2, with D tentatively TRBD1 (5 bases). CDR1 SGHAT and CDR2 FQNNGV come from the germline V gene. There are 13 residues in the CDR3. V was cut by 10 bases and J by 8 bases, with 20 bases left in between. The CDR3 region has the DNA TGTGCCACCGCCCAGGACCCAGGGATCGAAGCTTTCTTT. Translating it yields CATAQDPGIEAFF. Full variable domain (outside the CDR3, taken from reference TRBV11-2 and TRBJ1-1): EAGVAQSPRYKIIEKRQSVAFWCNPISGHATLYWYQQILGQGPKLLIQFQNNGVVDDSQLPKDRFSAERLKGVDSTLKIQPAKLEDSAVYLCATAQDPGIEAFFGQGTRLTVV.

J is TRBJ2-5 and V is TRBV4-2; 14 nucleotides align to TRBD2. Germline CDR1 is LGHNA and CDR2 is YNFKEQ. V dropped 4 bases and J dropped 5; count of bases not matched to a gene: 6. The CDR3 runs to 16 residues. In DNA, the CDR3 is TGTGCCAGCAGCCTCTTGACTAGCGGGGGGGCCGAGACCCAGTACTTC. This codes for CASSLLTSGGAETQYF.

The rearrangement joins TRBV7-6 to TRBJ2-5; 9 nucleotides align to TRBD2. The CDR3 consists of 14 residues. Germline assignment: CDR1 SGHVS and CDR2 FNYEAQ. V lost 3 bases, J lost 5 bases, and 4 bases stayed unmatched. CDR3 region: CASSFGLAGETQYF. The CDR3 DNA reads as TGTGCCAGCAGCTTCGGCCTAGCGGGGGAGACCCAGTACTTC. The full variable domain, its missing parts supplied by reference TRBV7-6 and TRBJ2-5, is GAGVSQSPRYKVTKRGQDVALRCDPISGHVSLYWYRQALGQGPEFLTYFNYEAQQDKSGLPNDRFSAERPEGSISTLTIQRTEQRDSAMYRCASSFGLAGETQYFGPGTRLLVL.

V gene TRBV5-1 combines with J gene TRBJ2-3, with TRBD2 matching 7 bases. The CDR3 is 15 residues long. With V trimmed by 5 bases and J by 2 bases, 8 bases remained unmatched. Germline V gene sequence: CDR1 SGHRS, CDR2 YFSETQ. CDR3 loop: CASSAGDLSTDTQYF. For the CDR3, the DNA is TGCGCCAGCAGTGCGGGGGATCTTTCCACAGATACGCAGTATTTT.

The chain recombines TRBV7-2 with TRBJ1-6, with a tentative D call TRBD1 (5 bases). The CDR3 extends over 16 amino acids. CDR1 is SGHTA, CDR2 FQGNSA, per germline. V gave up 0 bases and J gave up 7 bases, with 13 bases separating them. The CDR3 DNA is TGTGCCAGCAGCTTAGCGTCACGGGGGGGGAATTCACCCCTCCACTTT. Amino acid sequence: CASSLASRGGNSPLHF.

The chain recombines TRBV7-8 with TRBJ1-1, with D unclear. The CDR3 has 14 residues. V gave up 4 bases and J gave up 5 bases, with 14 bases separating them. Germline V gives CDR1 SGHVS, CDR2 FQNEAQ. The CDR3 bases are TGTGCCAGCAGCTGGGCGGGCGGAGGGACTGAAGCTTTCTTT. It encodes CASSWAGGGTEAFF.

The rearrangement joins TRBV2 to TRBJ2-2, with a possible D match to TRBD1 (6 bases). V lost 4 bases, J lost 0 bases, and 9 bases lay in between. The CDR3 consists of 15 residues. Germline V lookup: CDR1 SNHLY, CDR2 FYNNEI. The CDR3 DNA is TGTGCCAGCAGTGCTCAGGGGCCGAACACCGGGGAGCTGTTTTTT. Residues: CASSAQGPNTGELFF.